The rows below give T cell receptor beta chains drawn from one sample of a study of blood T cell repertoires in COVID-19. The table came from immunoSEQ multiplex PCR; TCRdb's copy has only in-frame clones and leaves some out. The sample shows about 160,000 clones, about 81% of them seen only once. The source material was peripheral blood. These receptors came from a woman of 80 years or more with acute or convalescent COVID-19. The CDR3 runs from the conserved cysteine through the conserved F or W. A D gene is named only where the DNA matches it firmly. Size is stated for part of the rows, as once, few or many counts, or as a class when the clone is expanded.

D	V	J	size	length	CDR3	DNA
.	TRBV5-1	TRBJ1-2	.	14	CASSLEQTSSGYTF	TGCGCCAGCAGCTTGGAACAGACCAGTAGTGGCTACACCTTC
.	TRBV16	TRBJ2-1	.	16	CASSRQVEGVGNEQFF	TGTGCCAGCAGCCGACAGGTCGAGGGAGTAGGTAATGAGCAGTTCTTC
.	TRBV4-3	TRBJ1-1	.	14	CASSQVQGWTEAFF	TGCGCCAGCAGCCAAGTTCAGGGGTGGACTGAAGCTTTCTTT
TRBD2	TRBV18	TRBJ2-1	.	15	CASSTQAGGYNEQFF	TGTGCCAGCTCAACCCAAGCGGGGGGGTACAATGAGCAGTTCTTC
.	TRBV9	TRBJ1-3	few	16	CASSVATGLAGNTIYF	TGTGCCAGCAGCGTAGCTACGGGTTTAGCTGGAAACACCATATATTTT
.	TRBV6-5	TRBJ2-4	few	11	CASRTSDIQYF	TGTGCCAGCAGAACTTCCGACATTCAGTACTTC
.	TRBV20-1	TRBJ2-1	.	11	CSASGDNEQFF	TGCAGTGCTAGCGGGGACAATGAGCAGTTCTTC
.	TRBV29-1	TRBJ1-1	.	13	CSVEPTGNTEAFF	TGCAGCGTTGAACCGACAGGGAACACTGAAGCTTTCTTT
TRBD2	TRBV11-2	TRBJ2-4	.	16	CASSLRGPRGVRIQYF	TGTGCCAGCAGCTTAAGAGGCCCGCGGGGGGTTCGGATTCAGTACTTC
TRBD2	TRBV3-1/TRBV3-2	TRBJ2-7	.	17	CASSRGLAGGNSYEQYF	TGTGCCAGCAGCCGCGGACTAGCGGGAGGAAACTCCTACGAGCAGTACTTC
.	TRBV30	TRBJ2-7	.	13	CAWSVPGNYEQYF	TGTGCCTGGAGTGTACCGGGGAACTACGAGCAGTACTTC
TRBD1	TRBV29-1	TRBJ2-2	.	14	CSVHRGADTGELFF	TGCAGCGTCCACAGGGGGGCGGACACCGGGGAGCTGTTTTTT
TRBD2	TRBV6-1	TRBJ2-1	.	17	CASSEALGLAGYNEQFF	TGTGCCAGCAGTGAAGCCTTAGGACTAGCGGGGTACAATGAGCAGTTCTTC
.	TRBV6-5	TRBJ1-1	.	13	CASRNTGPTEAFF	TGTGCCAGCAGAAACACAGGGCCCACTGAAGCTTTCTTT
.	TRBV7-2	TRBJ2-7	.	14	CASSLGSGSYEQYF	TGTGCCAGCAGCTTAGGAAGCGGGTCCTACGAGCAGTACTTC
.	TRBV2	TRBJ1-1	.	17	CASLRPGLTSRDTEAFF	TGTGCCAGCCTAAGACCGGGACTCACCTCCCGAGACACTGAAGCTTTCTTT
.	TRBV18	TRBJ1-6	.	15	CASPSWTQSYSPLHF	TGTGCCAGCCCCTCTTGGACACAAAGTTATTCACCCCTCCACTTT
.	TRBV2	TRBJ1-5	.	14	CASSEGGPNQPQHF	TGTGCCAGCAGTGAGGGAGGGCCCAATCAGCCCCAGCATTTT
TRBD1	TRBV28	TRBJ2-7	.	15	CASSSTGEPLREQYF	TGTGCCAGCAGTTCGACAGGGGAACCCCTTCGAGAGCAGTACTTC
.	TRBV25-1	TRBJ2-1	.	18	CASSALTGLVSGYNEQFF	TGTGCCAGCAGTGCTCTGACAGGACTCGTCTCGGGCTACAATGAGCAGTTCTTC
TRBD2	TRBV28	TRBJ2-5	.	18	CASSPGLAGEYWGKTQYF	TGTGCCAGCAGTCCAGGACTAGCGGGAGAGTACTGGGGAAAGACCCAGTACTTC
.	TRBV15	TRBJ1-1	.	12	CATTKGDTEAFF	TGTGCCACCACAAAGGGGGACACTGAAGCTTTCTTT
.	TRBV29-1	TRBJ1-2	.	13	CSVEVRRSFGYTF	TGCAGCGTTGAAGTTAGGCGGTCGTTTGGCTACACCTTC
.	TRBV6-5	TRBJ1-1	.	11	CTSSQRTEMSF	TGTACCAGCAGCCAACGGACAGAGATGTCCTTT
.	TRBV2	TRBJ2-5	.	12	CAREQGGETQYF	TGTGCCAGGGAACAGGGTGGGGAGACCCAGTACTTC
TRBD2	TRBV24-1	TRBJ2-1	.	17	CATSDSGTSGGYNEQFF	TGTGCCACCAGTGACTCCGGGACTAGCGGGGGGTACAATGAGCAGTTCTTC
.	TRBV7-9	TRBJ2-1	.	15	CASSSPSGVYNEQFF	TGTGCCAGCAGCTCACCGTCGGGAGTCTACAATGAGCAGTTCTTC
.	TRBV4-1	TRBJ2-7	.	15	CASSQEASVAYEQYF	TGCGCCAGCAGCCAAGAAGCTAGCGTAGCCTACGAGCAGTACTTC
TRBD2	TRBV5-5	TRBJ2-6	.	17	CASSSLAGGAGANVLTF	TGTGCCAGCAGTTCGTTAGCGGGGGGAGCTGGGGCCAACGTCCTGACTTTC
TRBD2	TRBV10-3	TRBJ2-7	.	13	CAISWDAGGEQYF	TGTGCCATCAGCTGGGACGCGGGGGGCGAGCAGTACTTC
TRBD2	TRBV3-1/TRBV3-2	TRBJ2-1	.	16	CASSQGGRTPYNEQFF	TGTGCCAGCAGCCAAGGCGGGAGGACACCCTACAATGAGCAGTTCTTC
TRBD2	TRBV7-3	TRBJ2-1	.	16	CASPPSGGRRYDEQFF	TGTGCCAGCCCACCCAGCGGGGGCCGTAGGTACGATGAGCAGTTCTTC
.	TRBV19	TRBJ2-5	.	14	CASSINPNRGTQYF	TGTGCCAGTAGTATAAACCCCAACCGGGGGACCCAGTACTTC
.	TRBV18	TRBJ1-2	.	12	CASSPGLDGYTF	TGTGCCAGCTCACCGGGACTAGATGGCTACACCTTC
TRBD1	TRBV24-1	TRBJ2-4	.	17	CATSEPGTGLAKNIQYF	TGTGCCACCAGTGAGCCCGGGACAGGGCTAGCCAAAAACATTCAGTACTTC
TRBD2	TRBV9	TRBJ2-3	.	15	CASSVLGGSTDTQYF	TGTGCCAGCAGCGTACTCGGGGGGAGCACAGATACGCAGTATTTT
TRBD2	TRBV6-5	TRBJ2-7	.	13	CASRYSGRDEQYF	TGTGCCAGCAGATATAGCGGGAGAGACGAGCAGTACTTC
TRBD1	TRBV5-1	TRBJ1-3	.	17	CASSESGQGSFRNTIYF	TGCGCCAGCAGCGAGTCGGGACAGGGCAGTTTCAGAAACACCATATATTTT
TRBD1	TRBV7-2	TRBJ1-2	.	14	CASSFRTGEYGYTF	TGTGCCAGCAGCTTCCGGACAGGGGAATATGGCTACACCTTC
.	TRBV6-5	TRBJ2-2	.	15	CASIPEPQGTGELFF	TGTGCCAGCATCCCTGAACCACAGGGCACCGGGGAGCTGTTTTTT
.	TRBV3-1/TRBV3-2	TRBJ1-3	.	15	CASSQAGVTGNTIYF	TGTGCCAGCAGCCAAGCAGGGGTAACTGGAAACACCATATATTTT
TRBD1	TRBV5-1	TRBJ2-3	few	16	CASSLARTGGSDTQYF	TGCGCCAGCAGCTTGGCCCGAACAGGGGGCTCAGATACGCAGTATTTT
.	TRBV11-2	TRBJ2-7	.	15	CASRISGRGSYEQYF	TGTGCCAGCAGGATAAGCGGTCGTGGGTCCTACGAGCAGTACTTC
TRBD1	TRBV6-5	TRBJ1-5	.	14	CASSQTGRVQPQHF	TGTGCCAGCAGCCAGACAGGGCGGGTTCAGCCCCAGCATTTT
TRBD1	TRBV9	TRBJ1-2	.	15	CASSNPGQGARGYTF	TGTGCCAGCAGCAACCCGGGACAGGGGGCCCGGGGCTACACCTTC
.	TRBV9	TRBJ1-3	.	15	CASSSRGHSGNTIYF	TGTGCCAGCAGCTCCAGGGGTCACTCTGGAAACACCATATATTTT
.	TRBV4-2	TRBJ1-6	.	15	CASGNARGFGSPLHF	TGTGCCAGCGGAAACGCCCGGGGATTCGGTTCACCCCTCCACTTT
.	TRBV7-6	TRBJ1-5	.	15	CASSLIEGEGQPQHF	TGTGCCAGCAGCTTAATCGAAGGGGAAGGACAGCCCCAGCATTTT
.	TRBV2	TRBJ1-5	.	13	CASRYDRNQPQHF	TGTGCCAGCAGGTACGACAGAAATCAGCCCCAGCATTTT
.	TRBV18	TRBJ1-1	.	12	CASSGGWTEAFF	TGTGCCAGCTCAGGAGGGTGGACTGAAGCTTTCTTT
.	TRBV5-1	TRBJ2-7	.	15	CASSLNGGAGYEQYF	TGCGCCAGCAGCTTGAACGGCGGGGCGGGATACGAGCAGTACTTC
.	TRBV7-9	TRBJ1-1	.	12	CASSLVDGDAFF	TGTGCCAGCAGCTTAGTGGATGGAGATGCTTTCTTT
TRBD1	TRBV7-9	TRBJ2-1	.	17	CASSAAGGTGFDNEQFF	TGTGCCAGCAGCGCAGCGGGCGGGACAGGTTTTGACAATGAGCAGTTCTTC
.	TRBV10-3	TRBJ1-1	few	14	CAISRTARYTEAFF	TGTGCCATCAGTCGGACAGCCCGGTACACTGAAGCTTTCTTT
.	TRBV6-1	TRBJ2-2	.	14	CASSELGRTGELFF	TGTGCCAGCAGTGAACTTGGGAGGACCGGGGAGCTGTTTTTT